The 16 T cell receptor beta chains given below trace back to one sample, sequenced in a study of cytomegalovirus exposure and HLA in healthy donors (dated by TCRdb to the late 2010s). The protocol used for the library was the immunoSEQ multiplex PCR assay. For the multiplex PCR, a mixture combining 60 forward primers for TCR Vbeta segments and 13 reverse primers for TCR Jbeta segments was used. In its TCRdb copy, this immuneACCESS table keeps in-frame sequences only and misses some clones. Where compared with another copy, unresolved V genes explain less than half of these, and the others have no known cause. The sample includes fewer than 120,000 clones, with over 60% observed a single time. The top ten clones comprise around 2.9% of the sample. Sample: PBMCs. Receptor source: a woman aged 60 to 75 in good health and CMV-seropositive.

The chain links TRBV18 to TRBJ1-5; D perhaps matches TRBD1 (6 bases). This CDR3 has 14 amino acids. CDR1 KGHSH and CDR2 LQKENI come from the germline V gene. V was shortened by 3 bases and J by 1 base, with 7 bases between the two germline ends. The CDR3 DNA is TGTGCCAGCTCACCTGGACAGAGCAATCAGCCCCAGCATTTT. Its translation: CASSPGQSNQPQHF.

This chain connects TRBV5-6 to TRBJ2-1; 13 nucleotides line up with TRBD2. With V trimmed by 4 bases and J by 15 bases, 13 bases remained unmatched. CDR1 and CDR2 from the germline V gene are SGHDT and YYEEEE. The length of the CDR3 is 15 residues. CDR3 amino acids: CASSKRLAGGRRGFF. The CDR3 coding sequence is TGTGCCAGCAGCAAGCGACTAGCGGGAGGACGAAGGGGGTTCTTC. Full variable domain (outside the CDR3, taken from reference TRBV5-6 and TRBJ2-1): DAGVTQSPTHLIKTRGQQVTLRCSPKSGHDTVSWYQQALGQGPQFIFQYYEEEERQRGNFPDRFSGHQFPNYSSELNVNALLLGDSALYLCASSKRLAGGRRGFFGPGTRLTVL.

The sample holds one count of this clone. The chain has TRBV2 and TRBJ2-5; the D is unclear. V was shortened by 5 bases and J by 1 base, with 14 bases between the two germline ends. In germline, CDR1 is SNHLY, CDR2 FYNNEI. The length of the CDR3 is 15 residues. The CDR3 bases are TGTGCCAGCAGTAGAAATGGCCAAACCCAAGAGACCCAGTACTTC. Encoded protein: CASSRNGQTQETQYF.

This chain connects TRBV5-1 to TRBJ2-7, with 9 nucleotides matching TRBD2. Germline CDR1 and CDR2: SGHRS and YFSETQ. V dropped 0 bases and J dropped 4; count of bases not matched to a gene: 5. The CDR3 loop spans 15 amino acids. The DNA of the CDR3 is TGCGCCAGCAGCTTGGAGCCTAGCGGGATTTACGAGCAGTACTTC. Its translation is CASSLEPSGIYEQYF.

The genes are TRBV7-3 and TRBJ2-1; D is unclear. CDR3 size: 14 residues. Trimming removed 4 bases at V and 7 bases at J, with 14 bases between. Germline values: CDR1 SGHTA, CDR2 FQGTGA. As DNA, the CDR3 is TGTGCCAGCAGCTCCTCGCCGGGTGGGAATGAGCAGTTCTTC. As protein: CASSSSPGGNEQFF.

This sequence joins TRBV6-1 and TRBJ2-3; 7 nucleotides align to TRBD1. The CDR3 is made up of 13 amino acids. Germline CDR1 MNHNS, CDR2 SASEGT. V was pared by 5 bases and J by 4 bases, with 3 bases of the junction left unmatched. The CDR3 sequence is CASSWTGPDTQYF. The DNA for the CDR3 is TGTGCCAGCAGTTGGACAGGCCCAGATACGCAGTATTTT.

The CDR3 DNA is TGTGCCAGTAGTGACGTTTGGTTCGGACTAGCGGGGAATGAGCAGTTCTTC. As protein: CASSDVWFGLAGNEQFF. V usage is TRBV19 and J usage is TRBJ2-1; 12 nucleotides align to TRBD2. Germline CDR1 is LNHDA and CDR2 is SQIVND (reference sequence). Trimming removed 5 bases from V and 7 bases from J; junction bases left unmatched: 12. The CDR3 is 17 amino acids.

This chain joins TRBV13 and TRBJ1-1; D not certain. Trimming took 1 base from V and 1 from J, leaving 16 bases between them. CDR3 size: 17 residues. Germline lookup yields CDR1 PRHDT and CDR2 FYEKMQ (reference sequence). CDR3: CASSLELGRVGNTEAFF. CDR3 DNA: TGTGCCAGCAGCTTAGAACTGGGGAGGGTAGGGAACACTGAAGCTTTCTTT. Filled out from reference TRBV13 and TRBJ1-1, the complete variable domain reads AAGVIQSPRHLIKEKRETATLKCYPIPRHDTVYWYQQGPGQDPQFLISFYEKMQSDKGSIPDRFSAQQFSDYHSELNMSSLELGDSALYFCASSLELGRVGNTEAFFGQGTRLTVV.

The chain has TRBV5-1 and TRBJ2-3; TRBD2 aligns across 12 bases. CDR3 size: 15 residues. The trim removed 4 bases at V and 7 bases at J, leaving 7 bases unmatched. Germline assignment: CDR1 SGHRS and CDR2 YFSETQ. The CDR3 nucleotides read TGCGCCAGCAGCCGTAATCTAGCGGGGGGGAATACGCAGTATTTT. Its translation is CASSRNLAGGNTQYF.

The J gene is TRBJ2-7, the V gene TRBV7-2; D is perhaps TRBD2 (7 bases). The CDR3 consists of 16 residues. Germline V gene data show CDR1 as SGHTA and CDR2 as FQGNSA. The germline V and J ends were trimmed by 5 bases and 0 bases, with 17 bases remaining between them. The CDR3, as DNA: TGTGCCAGCAGCCCAACGGGGGGCAGGCCCTCCTACGAGCAGTACTTC. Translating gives CASSPTGGRPSYEQYF.

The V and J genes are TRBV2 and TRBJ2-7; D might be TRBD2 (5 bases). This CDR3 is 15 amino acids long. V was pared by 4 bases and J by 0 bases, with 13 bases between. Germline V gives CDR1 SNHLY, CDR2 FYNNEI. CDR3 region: CASSGRFGVSYEQYF. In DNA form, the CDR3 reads TGTGCCAGCAGTGGACGATTCGGGGTCTCCTACGAGCAGTACTTC.

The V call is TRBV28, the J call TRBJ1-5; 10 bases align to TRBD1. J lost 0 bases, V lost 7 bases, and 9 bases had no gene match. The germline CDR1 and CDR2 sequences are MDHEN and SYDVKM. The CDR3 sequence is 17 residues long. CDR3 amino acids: CASKRQGALGSNQPQHF. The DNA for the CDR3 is TGTGCCAGCAAGAGACAGGGGGCTCTTGGTAGCAATCAGCCCCAGCATTTT.

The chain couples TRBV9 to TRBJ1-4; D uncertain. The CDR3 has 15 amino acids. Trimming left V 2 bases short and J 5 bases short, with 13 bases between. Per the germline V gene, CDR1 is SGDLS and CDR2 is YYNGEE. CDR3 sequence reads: CASSVDGNKNEKLFF. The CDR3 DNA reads TGTGCCAGCAGCGTCGACGGGAATAAGAATGAAAAACTGTTTTTT.

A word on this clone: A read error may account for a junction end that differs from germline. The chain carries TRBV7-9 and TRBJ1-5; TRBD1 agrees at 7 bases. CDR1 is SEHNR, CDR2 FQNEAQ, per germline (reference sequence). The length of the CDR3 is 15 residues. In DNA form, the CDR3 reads TGTTCCAGCAGCCTCCTCACAGGGGACAATCAGCCCCAGCATTTT. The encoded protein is CSSSLLTGDNQPQHF. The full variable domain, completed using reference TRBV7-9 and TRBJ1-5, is DTGVSQNPRHKITKRGQNVTFRCDPISEHNRLYWYRQTLGQGPEFLTYFQNEAQLEKSRLLSDRFSAERPKGSFSTLEIQRTEQGDSAMYLCSSSLLTGDNQPQHFGDGTRLSIL.

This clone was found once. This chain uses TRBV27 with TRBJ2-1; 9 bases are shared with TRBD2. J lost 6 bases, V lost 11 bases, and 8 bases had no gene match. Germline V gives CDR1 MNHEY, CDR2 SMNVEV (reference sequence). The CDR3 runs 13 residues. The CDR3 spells CACRGGAGNEQFF. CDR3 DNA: TGTGCCTGTCGCGGGGGGGCGGGCAATGAGCAGTTCTTC.

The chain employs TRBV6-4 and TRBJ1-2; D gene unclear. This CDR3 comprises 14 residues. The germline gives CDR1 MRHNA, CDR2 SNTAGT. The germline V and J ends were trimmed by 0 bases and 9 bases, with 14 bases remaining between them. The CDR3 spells CASSDSSTTSRYTF. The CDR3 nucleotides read TGTGCCAGCAGTGACTCCTCGACAACAAGCCGCTACACCTTC.